Presented here are 19 T cell receptor beta chains from one specimen sequenced in a study of CD8+ T cells in alopecia areata. Once RNA had been extracted, it was reverse transcribed into cDNA to act as the sequencing template. Profiling relied on immunoSEQ multiplex PCR, and the TCRdb table lists in-frame clones only, not all of them. The sample records about 98,000 clones, less than 50% being singletons. Sequencing used CD4+ T cells sorted from blood. These receptors came from a human donor with alopecia areata.

J is TRBJ2-1 and V is TRBV29-1; D unresolved. The CDR3 runs 13 residues. The V end lost 3 bases, the J end lost 3 bases, and 9 bases lay between the germline ends. The germline gives CDR1 SQVTM, CDR2 ANQGSEA. The CDR3 DNA sequence: TGCAGCGTTGATGTTGCTAGCTACAATGAGCAGTTCTTC. Protein sequence: CSVDVASYNEQFF.

In its sample, this clone was seen a few times. The chain joins TRBV20-1 to TRBJ2-1; possible D gene TRBD2, 5 bases. The ends were cut back, 6 bases at V and 12 bases at J, with 15 bases in the middle. The CDR3 covers 11 residues. The V gene's germline CDR1 is DFQATT and CDR2 SNEGSKA (reference sequence). CDR3 coding DNA: TGCAGTGCCCAGAGGGATGTTTGGCAGTTCTTC. Protein: CSAQRDVWQFF.

The chain couples TRBV6-5 to TRBJ2-1; unclear D gene. CDR1 MNHEY and CDR2 SVGAGI come from the germline V gene. The CDR3 has 13 residues. V gave up 7 bases and J gave up 4 bases, with 11 bases separating them. The CDR3 nucleotides are TGTGCCAGCACCCGACTGGAGTACAATGAGCAGTTCTTC. Translation: CASTRLEYNEQFF.

J is TRBJ1-1 and V is TRBV29-1; D perhaps matches TRBD1 (6 bases). CDR1 SQVTM and CDR2 ANQGSEA come from the germline V gene. The V end lost 7 bases, the J end lost 1 base, and 16 bases lay between the germline ends. This CDR3 is 14 amino acids long. The CDR3: CSARGLQGNTEAFF. The DNA of the CDR3 is TGCAGCGCCCGGGGCTTACAGGGGAACACTGAAGCTTTCTTT.

The table lists this clone with a few counts. The chain is built from TRBV6-5 and TRBJ1-2; perhaps TRBD1 as D (6 bases). Germline CDR1 is MNHEY and CDR2 is SVGAGI. Trimming left V 4 bases short and J 7 bases short, with 22 bases between. This CDR3 region has 16 residues. This chain's CDR3 is CASSSYSDRSLGGYTF. DNA of the CDR3: TGTGCCAGCAGTTCCTACTCGGACAGATCCTTGGGTGGCTACACCTTC.

V is TRBV20-1 and J is TRBJ2-3; no definite D call. V was shortened by 0 bases and J by 5 bases, with 3 bases between the two germline ends. The CDR3 totals 11 residues. Germline assignment: CDR1 DFQATT and CDR2 SNEGSKA (reference sequence). The CDR3: CSARDRDTQYF. The DNA for the CDR3 is TGCAGTGCTAGAGATAGAGATACGCAGTATTTT.

CDR3 coding DNA: TGTGCCTGGAGTCCAGACAGGGGGCATTACGAGCAGTACTTC. This translates into CAWSPDRGHYEQYF. The chain joins TRBV30 to TRBJ2-7; 10 bases line up with TRBD1. CDR3 length: 14 residues. J gave up 4 bases and V 2 bases, and 5 bases lay outside the gene matches. Germline values: CDR1 GTSNPN, CDR2 SVGIG (reference sequence).

The rearrangement uses TRBV5-1 and TRBJ2-1, with 10 bases lining up with TRBD2. V gave up 7 bases and J gave up 9 bases; unmatched junction bases: 10. In germline, CDR1 is SGHRS, CDR2 YFSETQ. The CDR3 has 14 amino acids. The CDR3 bases are TGCGCCAGCCGGCGGACTAGCGGCGGTGTTGAGCAGTTCTTC. It codes for CASRRTSGGVEQFF.

The chain links TRBV30 to TRBJ1-2; D is unresolved. V lost 3 bases, J lost 3 bases, and 11 bases lay in between. The germline V gene has CDR1 GTSNPN and CDR2 SVGIG (reference sequence). The length of the CDR3 is 13 residues. The CDR3 reads CAWSPGLDYGYTF. Here the CDR3 DNA reads TGTGCCTGGAGCCCGGGATTGGACTATGGCTACACCTTC. Full variable domain (outside the CDR3, taken from reference TRBV30 and TRBJ1-2): SQTIHQWPATLVQPVGSPLSLECTVEGTSNPNLYWYRQAAGRGLQLLFYSVGIGQISSEVPQNLSASRPQDRQFILSSKKLLLSDSGFYLCAWSPGLDYGYTFGSGTRLTVV.

There are many counts of this clone. The gene calls are TRBV6-6 and TRBJ1-6; D may be TRBD1 (6 bases). V shed 4 bases and J shed 10 bases, with 17 bases lying between them. In germline, CDR1 is MNHNY, CDR2 SVGAGI (reference sequence). The CDR3 sequence is 15 residues long. The CDR3 spells CASSSRVHQGSPLHF. The CDR3, as DNA: TGTGCCAGCAGTTCGCGAGTGCATCAGGGGTCACCCCTCCACTTT.

This clone was picked up a small number of times. The chain couples TRBV28 to TRBJ1-2; D remains unclear. The germline CDR1 and CDR2 sequences are MDHEN and SYDVKM. The V gene lost 4 bases and the J gene lost 4 bases, with 16 bases spanning the gap. This CDR3 contains 15 residues. This CDR3 is CASSSGVIGSYGYTF. CDR3 in DNA: TGTGCCAGCAGTTCGGGAGTCATCGGAAGCTATGGCTACACCTTC.

Only a few counts were recorded for this clone. The chain joins TRBV29-1 to TRBJ1-3; D gene unclear. The CDR3 runs to 15 residues. The germline V and J ends were trimmed by 4 bases and 1 base, with 14 bases remaining between them. The germline gives CDR1 SQVTM, CDR2 ANQGSEA. Here the CDR3 reads CSVALVLGSGNTIYF. CDR3 DNA: TGCAGCGTTGCGCTGGTATTGGGGTCTGGAAACACCATATATTTT.

This rearrangement joins TRBV29-1 to TRBJ2-1, with D possibly called TRBD1 or TRBD2 (5 bases each). CDR1 and CDR2 (germline): SQVTM, ANQGSEA. V was shortened by 5 bases and J by 8 bases, with 16 bases between the two germline ends. The CDR3 has 13 amino acids. In DNA form, the CDR3 reads TGCAGCGTTAGTGTGAGGGGCCCTGATGAGCAGTTCTTC. Translating gives CSVSVRGPDEQFF.

This clone appeared a few times. The V and J genes are TRBV29-1 and TRBJ2-5; D ambiguous. Germline lookup yields CDR1 SQVTM and CDR2 ANQGSEA. This CDR3 has 13 amino acids. V shed 6 bases and J shed 1 base, with 12 bases lying between them. CDR3 region: CSVTSSSQETQYF. The CDR3 DNA follows: TGCAGCGTCACCTCCTCAAGCCAAGAGACCCAGTACTTC. The whole variable domain, filled in from reference TRBV29-1 and TRBJ2-5, reads SAVISQKPSRDICQRGTSLTIQCQVDSQVTMMFWYRQQPGQSLTLIATANQGSEATYESGFVIDKFPISRPNLTFSTLTVSNMSPEDSSIYLCSVTSSSQETQYFGPGTRLLVL.

The chain carries TRBV30 and TRBJ1-5; unclear D gene. V was clipped by 1 base and J by 3 bases, with 13 bases between them. The length of the CDR3 is 15 residues. In germline, CDR1 is GTSNPN, CDR2 SVGIG (reference sequence). The CDR3 DNA is TGTGCCTGGAGTGGATACGGGGTCCACAATCAGCCCCAGCATTTT. Translated: CAWSGYGVHNQPQHF.

Details on this clone: This specimen includes other DNA sequences encoding the same CDR3. This chain connects TRBV7-2 to TRBJ1-2, with 8 bases fitting TRBD1. V shed 5 bases and J 3 bases; nucleotides not matched to a gene: 2. Germline lookup yields CDR1 SGHTA and CDR2 FQGNSA. There are 13 residues in the CDR3. The CDR3 DNA sequence: TGTGCCAGCAGCCTGGACAGGGACTATGGCTACACCTTC. Protein: CASSLDRDYGYTF.

The chain combines TRBV29-1 with TRBJ1-3, with 8 nucleotides matching TRBD1. After removal of 3 bases from V and 7 bases from J, the junction contained 2 bases not matched to a gene. Germline CDR1 reads SQVTM; CDR2 reads ANQGSEA. This CDR3 region has 12 residues. The CDR3 DNA reads as TGCAGCGTTGATGACAGGGGCAACACCATATATTTT. It yields the protein CSVDDRGNTIYF.

Only a few counts were recorded for this clone. V usage is TRBV5-1 and J usage is TRBJ2-3; 7 nucleotides agree with TRBD1. The length of the CDR3 is 16 residues. The V segment lost 0 bases and the J segment 6 bases; nucleotides outside the gene matches: 10. CDR1 SGHRS and CDR2 YFSETQ come from the germline V gene. Written as DNA, the CDR3 is TGCGCCAGCAGCTTGGCGGTGGACAGGCTCGGGGATACGCAGTATTTT. Protein: CASSLAVDRLGDTQYF.

The sample holds a few counts of this clone. This chain uses TRBV29-1 with TRBJ2-2; the D is unclear. Germline V gene lookup returns CDR1 SQVTM and CDR2 ANQGSEA. V gave up 4 bases and J gave up 1 base, with 13 bases separating them. The CDR3 has 15 residues. The CDR3 region is CSVVVGSVNTGELFF. The CDR3, as DNA: TGCAGCGTTGTGGTGGGTTCCGTGAACACCGGGGAGCTGTTTTTT.